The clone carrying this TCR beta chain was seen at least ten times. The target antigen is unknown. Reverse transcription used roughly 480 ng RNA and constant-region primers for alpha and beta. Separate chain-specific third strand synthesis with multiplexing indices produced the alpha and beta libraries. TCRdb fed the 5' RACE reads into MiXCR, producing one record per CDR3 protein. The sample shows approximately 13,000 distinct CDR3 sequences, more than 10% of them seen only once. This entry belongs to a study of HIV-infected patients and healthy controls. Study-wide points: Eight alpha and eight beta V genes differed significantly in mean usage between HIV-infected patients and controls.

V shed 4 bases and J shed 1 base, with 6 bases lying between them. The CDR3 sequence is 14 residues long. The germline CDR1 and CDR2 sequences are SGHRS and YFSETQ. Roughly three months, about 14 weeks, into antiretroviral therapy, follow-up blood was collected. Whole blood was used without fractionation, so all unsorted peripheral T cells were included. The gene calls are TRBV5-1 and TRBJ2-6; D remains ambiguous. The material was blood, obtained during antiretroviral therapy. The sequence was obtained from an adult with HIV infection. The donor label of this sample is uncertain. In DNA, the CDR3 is TGCGCCAGCAGCCAATTGTCTGGGGCCAACGTCCTGACTTTC. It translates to CASSQLSGANVLTF.